A single sample is the source of the 27 T cell receptor beta chains below, sequenced in a study of T cell repertoires in cytomegalovirus infection. MiXCR, applied by TCRdb to the reads, yields one record per CDR3 protein. The table lists approximately 170,000 distinct CDR3 sequences, 17% of them singletons. Sequences were obtained from CD8+ T cells from PBMCs. Receptors originate from a human donor in good health (CMV status not recorded). Some clones in this sample may be carry-over from other donors' samples.

The chain employs TRBV28 and TRBJ1-5; TRBD1 agrees at 10 bases. Unmatched junction bases numbered 2, after V lost 6 bases and J lost 6 bases. Looked up from germline, CDR1 is MDHEN and CDR2 is SYDVKM. The CDR3 extends over 13 amino acids. The CDR3 is CASSDRGPQPQHF. The CDR3, as DNA: TGTGCCAGCAGCGACAGGGGGCCTCAGCCCCAGCATTTT.

The rearrangement links TRBV28 to TRBJ2-7; 9 bases align to TRBD1. The CDR3 runs 15 residues. CDR1 and CDR2 from the germline V gene are MDHEN and SYDVKM. V lost 4 bases, J lost 3 bases, and 7 bases stayed unmatched. CDR3 in amino acids: CASSSRDRALYEQYF. DNA for the CDR3: TGTGCCAGCAGTTCCCGGGACAGGGCCCTCTACGAGCAGTACTTC.

A few counts support this clonotype. A junction end diverges from the germline sequence, so it may reflect a read error. V usage is TRBV7-9 and J usage is TRBJ2-4; D gene unclear. CDR3 size: 15 residues. Germline-derived CDR1 and CDR2 are SEHNR and FQNEAQ (reference sequence). Here the CDR3 reads CASSLSDVSLNSQYF. The CDR3 nucleotides are TGTGCCAGCAGCTTAAGTGATGTGTCCTTGAACAGTCAGTACTTC.

This clonotype showed up just a few times. In nucleotides, the CDR3 is TGCAGTGCTCGGGACAGGGGAGGAGGGACTGAAGCTTTCTTT. Protein product: CSARDRGGGTEAFF. This chain links TRBV20-1 with TRBJ1-1; 10 bases fit TRBD1. The CDR3 runs to 14 residues. V was pared by 5 bases and J by 5 bases, with 8 bases of the junction left unmatched. The germline V gene encodes CDR1 DFQATT and CDR2 SNEGSKA (reference sequence).

The chain recombines TRBV6-1 with TRBJ2-1, with D uncertain. V was cut by 8 bases and J by 7 bases, with 6 bases left in between. CDR1 and CDR2 (germline): MNHNS, SASEGT. CDR3 length: 10 residues. CDR3: CASAWNEQFF. The CDR3 DNA reads TGTGCCAGCGCGTGGAATGAGCAGTTCTTC.

This clonotype was detected a few times. V gene TRBV7-9 combines with J gene TRBJ2-1; D is ambiguous. Trimming pared 6 bases from V and 0 bases from J, leaving 12 bases between. The CDR3 has 15 amino acids. Germline V gene lookup returns CDR1 SEHNR and CDR2 FQNEAQ (reference sequence). The CDR3 DNA sequence: TGTGCCAGCAGTCTCACGGAGAGCTCCTACAATGAGCAGTTCTTC. Protein product: CASSLTESSYNEQFF.

The chain links TRBV7-2 to TRBJ2-5, with D perhaps matching TRBD1 or TRBD2 (5 bases each). Germline CDR1 and CDR2: SGHTA and FQGNSA. CDR3 length equals 17 residues. V gave up 7 bases and J gave up 2 bases, with 23 bases separating them. The CDR3 reads CASTTNPLGELQETQYF. The DNA of the CDR3 is TGTGCCAGCACCACGAACCCCCTAGGGGAGTTACAAGAGACCCAGTACTTC.

The genes are TRBV20-1 and TRBJ2-7; 7 nucleotides agree with TRBD2. This CDR3 region has 16 residues. Trimming at V came to 0 bases and at J to 0 bases, leaving 8 bases not matched to a gene. Looked up from germline, CDR1 is DFQATT and CDR2 is SNEGSKA (reference sequence). DNA of the CDR3: TGCAGTGCTAGAGATCCACTAGCGCGGAGCTCCTACGAGCAGTACTTC. Its protein is CSARDPLARSSYEQYF.

This clonotype came up a few times. The gene calls are TRBV20-1 and TRBJ2-1; 8 positions agree with TRBD2. The germline V gene encodes CDR1 DFQATT and CDR2 SNEGSKA (reference sequence). This CDR3 contains 15 residues. V was pared by 3 bases and J by 5 bases, with 9 bases of the junction left unmatched. The CDR3 is CSASPRGGRNNEQFF. CDR3 coding DNA: TGCAGTGCTAGCCCACGGGGGGGCCGCAACAATGAGCAGTTCTTC.

This clonotype was observed a few times. This rearrangement joins TRBV7-2 to TRBJ2-7; 9 bases match TRBD2. Germline V gene sequence: CDR1 SGHTA, CDR2 FQGNSA. Germline trimming cut 5 bases from V and 2 bases from J; bases unmatched to any gene: 4. This CDR3 is 14 amino acids long. The CDR3 loop reads CASSPLAGPYEQYF. The CDR3 coding sequence is TGTGCCAGCAGCCCCCTAGCGGGGCCCTACGAGCAGTACTTC.

This clonotype was seen ten or more times. The chain is built from TRBV27 and TRBJ1-1; tentatively, D is TRBD1 (5 bases). The V gene lost 3 bases and the J gene lost 4 bases, with 15 bases spanning the gap. CDR1 and CDR2 (germline): MNHEY, SMNVEV (reference sequence). The CDR3 totals 15 residues. The CDR3 DNA reads TGTGCCAGCAGTTTCGGCAAGGGACGGGGCACTGAAGCTTTCTTT. This sequence encodes CASSFGKGRGTEAFF.

This clonotype has a handful of counts. The chain links TRBV28 to TRBJ2-4, with D unresolved. V was shortened by 6 bases and J by 0 bases, with 9 bases between the two germline ends. Per the germline V gene, CDR1 is MDHEN and CDR2 is SYDVKM. This CDR3 contains 14 residues. DNA of the CDR3: TGTGCCAGCAGCGACTCGAGAGCCAAAAACATTCAGTACTTC. Encoded protein: CASSDSRAKNIQYF.

The J gene is TRBJ2-7, the V gene TRBV6-6; no clear D. The CDR3 has 12 amino acids. Trimming stripped 6 bases from V and 5 bases from J, with 11 bases between. CDR1 MNHNY and CDR2 SVGAGI come from the germline V gene (reference sequence). The CDR3 bases are TGTGCCAGCAGCCCCCCACGGAACGAGCAGTACTTC. Amino acid sequence: CASSPPRNEQYF.

The sample holds many counts of this clonotype. The rearrangement joins TRBV7-2 to TRBJ2-3; D is uncertain. This CDR3 has 16 amino acids. The V gene's germline CDR1 is SGHTA and CDR2 FQGNSA. Trimming took 5 bases from V and 1 from J, leaving 16 bases between them. The DNA for the CDR3 is TGTGCCAGCAGCCCCGACCCCGGGTTAGGCACAGATACGCAGTATTTT. It encodes CASSPDPGLGTDTQYF.

In this sample, this clonotype turned up many times. The chain employs TRBV7-2 and TRBJ1-5; the D is unclear. The V gene's germline CDR1 is SGHTA and CDR2 FQGNSA. The CDR3 is 15 residues long. Trimming shortened V by 1 base and J by 7 bases, and 14 bases separated the two germline ends. CDR3 DNA sequence: TGTGCCAGCAGCTTAGGCGGAGGGATGGGACAGCCCCAGCATTTT. Amino acids: CASSLGGGMGQPQHF.

This rearrangement joins TRBV6-2 or TRBV6-3 to TRBJ2-7, with D perhaps TRBD1 (6 bases). In germline, CDR1 is MNHEY, CDR2 SVGEGT. This CDR3 spans 16 amino acids. Deletions cut 0 bases from V and 0 bases from J, with 12 bases between. The CDR3 sequence: CASSYSRRDTSYEQYF. CDR3 in DNA: TGTGCCAGCAGTTACTCGCGCCGGGACACCTCCTACGAGCAGTACTTC.

This clonotype was seen a handful of times. The rearrangement joins TRBV7-9 to TRBJ2-1; either TRBD1 or TRBD2 may fit D (5 bases each). V lost 7 bases and J 7 bases, leaving 11 bases between the germline ends. Per germline, CDR1 SEHNR and CDR2 FQNEAQ (reference sequence). This CDR3 is 12 amino acids long. The CDR3 nucleotides are TGTGCCAGCACCGAGAGGGGAAATGAGCAGTTCTTC. Its translation: CASTERGNEQFF.

The V gene is TRBV11-1, the J gene TRBJ2-7; D is uncertain. V lost 7 bases, J lost 5 bases, and 21 bases lay in between. There are 15 residues in the CDR3. CDR1 is SGHAT, CDR2 FQDESV, per germline (reference sequence). As DNA, the CDR3 is TGTGCCAGCACCCAGAGAACTGGGCCTTCCCACGAGCAGTACTTC. It codes for CASTQRTGPSHEQYF.

This clonotype showed up just a few times. V gene TRBV14 combines with J gene TRBJ2-1, with a weak D call TRBD2 (6 bases). Trimming cost V 1 base and J 3 bases, with 10 bases left between them. Per the germline V gene, CDR1 is SGHDN and CDR2 is FVKESK. The CDR3 totals 15 residues. The CDR3 reads CASSQVGGFYNEQFF. CDR3 DNA: TGTGCCAGCAGCCAAGTCGGGGGATTCTACAATGAGCAGTTCTTC.

Only a few counts were recorded for this clonotype. This chain connects TRBV20-1 to TRBJ2-7; the D call may be TRBD1 or TRBD2 (5 bases each). The CDR3 is 14 amino acids. Germline V gene lookup returns CDR1 DFQATT and CDR2 SNEGSKA (reference sequence). V lost 6 bases to trimming and J lost 2 bases, with 17 bases between them. CDR3 amino acids: CSANSRDQTYEQYF. The CDR3, as DNA: TGCAGTGCCAACAGCCGGGACCAAACCTACGAGCAGTACTTC.

The rearrangement links TRBV7-2 to TRBJ2-5; TRBD2 matches at 8 bases. The CDR3 is 14 residues long. From germline, CDR1 is SGHTA and CDR2 FQGNSA. The J segment lost 5 bases and the V segment lost 5 bases, leaving 7 bases of the junction unmatched. The CDR3 DNA reads TGTGCCAGCAGCAACCGGGGACTAGGGGAGACCCAGTACTTC. It is translated as CASSNRGLGETQYF.

The chain joins TRBV7-9 to TRBJ2-1; D possibly corresponds to TRBD1 (6 bases). V lost 5 bases and J 7 bases, leaving 21 bases between the germline ends. Germline V gene data show CDR1 as SEHNR and CDR2 as FQNEAQ (reference sequence). The CDR3 sequence is 16 residues long. DNA for the CDR3: TGTGCCAGCAGCCCTACGGACAGATTCCCTACAAATGAGCAGTTCTTC. Translating it yields CASSPTDRFPTNEQFF.

In its sample, this clonotype was seen a few times. J is TRBJ1-5 and V is TRBV23-1; the match to TRBD1 covers 11 bases. TRBV23-1 counts as an open reading frame of uncertain function. V was clipped by 6 bases and J by 3 bases; unmatched bases: 7. This CDR3 is 16 amino acids long. CDR3 protein: CASRFGTGGLNQPQHF. The DNA for the CDR3 is TGCGCCAGCAGATTTGGGACAGGGGGTCTCAATCAGCCCCAGCATTTT.

This clonotype was detected only a few times. This chain connects TRBV6-2 or TRBV6-3 to TRBJ1-5, with D uncertain. Deletions cut 8 bases from V and 1 base from J, with 15 bases between. The CDR3 loop spans 15 amino acids. Germline lookup yields CDR1 MNHEY and CDR2 SVGEGT. The CDR3 reads CASSTLFDSNQPQHF. The CDR3 coding sequence is TGTGCCAGCTCGACTCTTTTTGACAGCAATCAGCCCCAGCATTTT.

This clonotype was seen at least ten times. The CDR3: CASSLSWGRENIQYF. The CDR3 nucleotides read TGTGCCAGCAGCTTATCGTGGGGGCGAGAAAACATTCAGTACTTC. The genes are TRBV7-2 and TRBJ2-4, with D possibly being TRBD1 (6 bases). The V end lost 2 bases, the J end lost 5 bases, and 13 bases lay between the germline ends. In germline, CDR1 is SGHTA, CDR2 FQGNSA. The CDR3 covers 15 residues.

This clonotype was observed a few times. This sequence joins TRBV3-1 and TRBJ1-2; a weak D match, TRBD1 (5 bases). CDR1 and CDR2 from the germline V gene are LGHDT and YNNKEL (reference sequence). The germline V and J ends were trimmed by 4 bases and 4 bases, with 13 bases remaining between them. This CDR3 region has 14 residues. As DNA, the CDR3 is TGTGCCAGCAGCCCAGAGACCAGGGCCTATGGCTACACCTTC. This sequence encodes CASSPETRAYGYTF.

This clonotype was recorded only once. The rearrangement links TRBV28 to TRBJ2-3, with a weak D call TRBD2 (5 bases). V was pared by 3 bases and J by 4 bases, with 14 bases between. This CDR3 comprises 15 residues. The germline CDR1 and CDR2 sequences are MDHEN and SYDVKM. CDR3 loop: CASSFVRGSSDTQYF. Written as DNA, the CDR3 is TGTGCCAGCAGTTTTGTTCGTGGGAGTTCAGATACGCAGTATTTT.